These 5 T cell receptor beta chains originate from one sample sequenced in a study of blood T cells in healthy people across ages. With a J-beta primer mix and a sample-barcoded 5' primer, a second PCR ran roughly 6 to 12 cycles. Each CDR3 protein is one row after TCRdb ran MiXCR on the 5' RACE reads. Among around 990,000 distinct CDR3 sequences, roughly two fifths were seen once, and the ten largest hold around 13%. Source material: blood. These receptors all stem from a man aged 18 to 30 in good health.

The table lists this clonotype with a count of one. The CDR3 coding sequence is TGTGCCAGCAATGAGGCAGGGGAAGTTGACAGTCAGTACTTC. Translating gives CASNEAGEVDSQYF. The gene calls are TRBV6-2 or TRBV6-3 and TRBJ2-4, with D tentatively TRBD1 (6 bases). The V gene's germline CDR1 is MNHEY and CDR2 SVGEGT. The CDR3 consists of 14 residues. The ends were cut back, 7 bases at V and 12 bases at J, with 22 bases in the middle.

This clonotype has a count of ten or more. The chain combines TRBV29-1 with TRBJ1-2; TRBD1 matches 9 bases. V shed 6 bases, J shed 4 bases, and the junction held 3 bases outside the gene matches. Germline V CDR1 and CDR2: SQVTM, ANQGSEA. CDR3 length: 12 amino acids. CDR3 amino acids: CSVLTGGYGYTF. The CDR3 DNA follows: TGCAGCGTCCTGACAGGGGGCTATGGCTACACCTTC.

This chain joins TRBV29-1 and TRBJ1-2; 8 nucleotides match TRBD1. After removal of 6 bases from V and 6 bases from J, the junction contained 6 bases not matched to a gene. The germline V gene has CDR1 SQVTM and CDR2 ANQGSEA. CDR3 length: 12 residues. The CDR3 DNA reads TGCAGCGTGGGACAGGCCCTCGATGGCTACACCTTC. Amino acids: CSVGQALDGYTF.

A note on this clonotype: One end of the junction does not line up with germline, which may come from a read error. The DNA of the CDR3 is TGTGCCAGCAGTGAAAGGCAGGGCGCCGGGGAGCTGGTTTTT. Translation gives CASSERQGAGELVF. The chain combines TRBV2 with TRBJ2-2; D possibly matches TRBD1 or TRBD2 (5 bases each). Germline assignment: CDR1 SNHLY and CDR2 FYNNEI. The length of the CDR3 is 14 residues.

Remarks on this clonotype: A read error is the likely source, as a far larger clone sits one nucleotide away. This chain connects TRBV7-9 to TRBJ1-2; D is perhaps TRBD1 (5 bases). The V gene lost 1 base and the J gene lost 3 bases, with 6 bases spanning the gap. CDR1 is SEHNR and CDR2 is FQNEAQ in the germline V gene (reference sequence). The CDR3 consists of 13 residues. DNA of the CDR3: TGTGCCAGCAGCTTAGGGACATACTATGGCTACACCTTC. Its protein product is CASSLGTYYGYTF.